The 26 T cell receptor beta chains given below trace back to one sample, sequenced in a study. TCRdb re-called the RT-PCR reads with MiXCR, one entry per CDR3 protein. This sample has approximately 720,000 distinct CDR3 sequences, with about 14% found just once. Material for sequencing was memory CD4+ T cells from blood. The receptors shown here come from a female donor in good health, serving as a healthy control.

This clonotype was seen more than once but under ten times. The chain uses TRBV27 and TRBJ2-1, with 11 bases lining up with TRBD2. The CDR3 has 17 amino acids. The ends lost 2 bases at V and 4 bases at J; junction bases unmatched: 7. In germline, CDR1 is MNHEY, CDR2 SMNVEV (reference sequence). CDR3 sequence reads: CASSLRLLAGAYNEQFF. CDR3 sequence (DNA): TGTGCCAGCAGTTTACGATTACTAGCGGGAGCTTACAATGAGCAGTTCTTC.

V and J are TRBV10-2 and TRBJ2-3; weak D call: TRBD1 (5 bases). Per the germline V gene, CDR1 is WSHSY and CDR2 is SAAADI. This CDR3 contains 16 residues. Trimming stripped 0 bases from V and 1 base from J, with 11 bases between. CDR3 in amino acids: CASSESLGAGTDTQYF. The CDR3 coding sequence is TGCGCCAGCAGTGAGTCGTTAGGGGCCGGCACAGATACGCAGTATTTT.

In this sample, this clonotype turned up a few times. The CDR3 here is CASSRRTGGFFQPQHF. The CDR3 DNA follows: TGTGCCAGCAGCAGGCGGACAGGGGGTTTCTTTCAGCCCCAGCATTTT. This sequence joins TRBV5-6 and TRBJ1-5, with 10 bases lining up with TRBD1. Trimming cost V 4 bases and J 6 bases; bases outside gene matches: 10. The germline gives CDR1 SGHDT, CDR2 YYEEEE. This CDR3 has 16 residues. The variable domain in full, with the rest retrieved from reference TRBV5-6 and TRBJ1-5, is DAGVTQSPTHLIKTRGQQVTLRCSPKSGHDTVSWYQQALGQGPQFIFQYYEEEERQRGNFPDRFSGHQFPNYSSELNVNALLLGDSALYLCASSRRTGGFFQPQHFGDGTRLSIL.

A few counts support this clonotype. V and J are TRBV5-1 and TRBJ2-2, with TRBD2 identical over 9 bases. Germline values: CDR1 SGHRS, CDR2 YFSETQ. J was trimmed by 4 bases and V by 5 bases; bases with no gene match: 15. The CDR3 contains 18 residues. The DNA of the CDR3 is TGCGCCAGCAGGGGCACCGGTAGCGGGAGATTGGGCACCGGGGAGCTGTTTTTT. Its translation is CASRGTGSGRLGTGELFF.

This clonotype occurred many times. The rearrangement joins TRBV12-3 or TRBV12-4 to TRBJ1-1, with D maybe TRBD1 (5 bases). CDR3 size: 14 residues. Trimming took 1 base from V and 2 from J, leaving 8 bases between them. CDR3 coding DNA: TGTGCCAGCAGTTTAGGGGACTTAAACACTGAAGCTTTCTTT. Amino acids: CASSLGDLNTEAFF.

This clonotype has just a few counts. The J gene is TRBJ2-7, the V gene TRBV29-1; D perhaps matches TRBD2 (5 bases). Per the germline V gene, CDR1 is SQVTM and CDR2 is ANQGSEA. V dropped 3 bases and J dropped 2 bases, with 11 bases sitting between them. The CDR3 is made up of 13 amino acids. CDR3 sequence reads: CSVDGSGTYEQYF. Here the CDR3 DNA reads TGCAGCGTTGATGGTTCGGGAACCTACGAGCAGTACTTC.

The chain combines TRBV30 with TRBJ1-1; weak D call: TRBD1 (6 bases). The CDR3 covers 12 residues. Trimming took off 5 bases at V and 2 bases at J, with 9 bases between the two ends. Germline V gene lookup returns CDR1 GTSNPN and CDR2 SVGIG (reference sequence). The CDR3 nucleotides read TGTGCCTGGGAGGGGGAAAACACTGAAGCTTTCTTT. It specifies CAWEGENTEAFF. Full variable domain (remainder filled in from reference TRBV30 and TRBJ1-1): SQTIHQWPATLVQPVGSPLSLECTVEGTSNPNLYWYRQAAGRGLQLLFYSVGIGQISSEVPQNLSASRPQDRQFILSSKKLLLSDSGFYLCAWEGENTEAFFGQGTRLTVV.

V gene TRBV20-1 combines with J gene TRBJ2-7, with D possibly TRBD1 on 5 matching bases. From germline, CDR1 is DFQATT and CDR2 SNEGSKA (reference sequence). The CDR3 length is 13 residues. Between the trimmed V and J ends, which lost 6 bases and 4 bases, there was a span of 16 bases. CDR3 residues: CSAPKGQQYEQYF. In nucleotides, the CDR3 is TGCAGTGCACCAAAGGGGCAGCAATACGAGCAGTACTTC.

There are a few counts of this clonotype. The chain has TRBV28 and TRBJ2-3; TRBD1 aligns across 7 bases. CDR1 is MDHEN, CDR2 SYDVKM, per germline. CDR3 length: 13 residues. Unmatched junction bases numbered 5, after V lost 7 bases and J lost 4 bases. The CDR3 nucleotides read TGTGCCAGCAACCAGGGGGAACCAGATACGCAGTATTTT. Encoded protein: CASNQGEPDTQYF.

The chain has TRBV5-1 and TRBJ1-2, with D possibly being TRBD1 (5 bases). CDR3 size: 14 residues. V was trimmed by 2 bases and J by 4 bases, leaving 12 bases between them. Germline CDR1 and CDR2: SGHRS and YFSETQ. The CDR3 bases are TGCGCCAGCAGCTTTGAAGGGGCGAGCTATGGCTACACCTTC. It is translated as CASSFEGASYGYTF. Based on the CDR3 plus reference TRBV5-1 and TRBJ1-2, the full variable domain is KAGVTQTPRYLIKTRGQQVTLSCSPISGHRSVSWYQQTPGQGLQFLFEYFSETQRNKGNFPGRFSGRQFSNSRSEMNVSTLELGDSALYLCASSFEGASYGYTFGSGTRLTVV.

The V gene is TRBV27, the J gene TRBJ1-2; maybe TRBD1 (6 bases). The V gene lost 3 bases and the J gene lost 4 bases, with 15 bases spanning the gap. In germline, CDR1 is MNHEY, CDR2 SMNVEV (reference sequence). The CDR3 has 15 residues. The CDR3 coding sequence is TGTGCCAGCAGTTTTCAGGGGCCCCACTCCTATGGCTACACCTTC. Translated, it gives CASSFQGPHSYGYTF.

The rearrangement links TRBV19 to TRBJ2-5, with 14 bases that match TRBD2. V dropped 6 bases and J dropped 4; count of bases not matched to a gene: 10. Germline V gene lookup returns CDR1 LNHDA and CDR2 SQIVND (reference sequence). The CDR3 contains 17 residues. In DNA, the CDR3 is TGTGCCAGTAGCTCGGGACTAGCGGGAGTTATTGGAGAGACCCAGTACTTC. The encoded protein is CASSSGLAGVIGETQYF.

A few counts support this clonotype. This sequence joins TRBV29-1 and TRBJ2-2; TRBD1 aligns across 10 bases. The CDR3 has 16 amino acids. CDR1 is SQVTM, CDR2 ANQGSEA, per germline. With 7 bases clipped from V and 4 bases from J, the junction kept 12 bases outside the gene matches. As DNA, the CDR3 is TGCAGCGCTAGAAATGGACAGGGGGACATCACCGGGGAGCTGTTTTTT. Translation gives CSARNGQGDITGELFF.

This sequence joins TRBV7-2 and TRBJ2-1, with a possible D match to TRBD1 (6 bases). CDR3 length equals 12 residues. Germline CDR1 and CDR2: SGHTA and FQGNSA. V dropped 6 bases and J dropped 12 bases, with 15 bases sitting between them. CDR3 sequence reads: CASSIKGVGQFF. The CDR3 region has the DNA TGTGCCAGCAGTATAAAGGGGGTGGGGCAGTTCTTC.

In its sample, this clonotype was seen a few times. The chain combines TRBV12-3 or TRBV12-4 with TRBJ2-7; possible D gene TRBD2, 6 bases. The V and J ends lost 2 bases and 7 bases respectively, with 12 bases between them. The CDR3 spans 13 residues. CDR3 DNA sequence: TGTGCCAGCAGTTTATTTCGGGGGAAAGAGCAGTACTTC. Encoded protein: CASSLFRGKEQYF.

In this sample, this clonotype turned up many times. This chain uses TRBV10-3 with TRBJ2-1; 9 bases line up with TRBD2. CDR3 length equals 14 residues. V gave up 4 bases and J gave up 10 bases; unmatched junction bases: 8. Germline V gives CDR1 ENHRY, CDR2 SYGVKD. The CDR3 DNA reads as TGTGCCATCAGTGGACCGGGACTAGCAGAAGAGCAGTTCTTC. This gives the protein CAISGPGLAEEQFF.

A few counts support this clonotype. The chain is built from TRBV7-2 and TRBJ1-2; TRBD1 agrees at 11 bases. Per the germline V gene, CDR1 is SGHTA and CDR2 is FQGNSA. The CDR3 extends over 13 amino acids. The junction had 3 bases not matched to a gene; V was cut back by 5 bases and J by 7 bases. The CDR3 region is CASSRDRGGGYTF. CDR3 sequence (DNA): TGTGCCAGCAGCAGGGACAGGGGGGGTGGCTACACCTTC.

This clonotype was seen more than once but under ten times. The chain is built from TRBV4-1 and TRBJ2-7; D is undetermined. CDR1 is MGHRA, CDR2 YSYEKL, per germline. CDR3 length: 15 residues. The germline V and J ends were trimmed by 5 bases and 4 bases, with 18 bases remaining between them. The CDR3 reads CASSGPRPIGYEQYF. DNA of the CDR3: TGCGCCAGCAGCGGACCGAGGCCAATCGGGTACGAGCAGTACTTC.

In this sample, this clonotype turned up many times. The chain has TRBV20-1 and TRBJ2-7; the D call may be TRBD1 or TRBD2 (5 bases each). The CDR3 length is 15 residues. Germline lookup yields CDR1 DFQATT and CDR2 SNEGSKA (reference sequence). Trimming cost V 5 bases and J 6 bases, with 23 bases left between them. This chain's CDR3 is CSAPNSASGTAEQYF. The CDR3 DNA follows: TGCAGTGCTCCAAACTCGGCCAGTGGGACGGCCGAGCAGTACTTC.

There are a few counts of this clonotype. The chain joins TRBV30 to TRBJ2-2; D may be TRBD1 (5 bases). The germline V and J ends were trimmed by 7 bases and 10 bases, with 19 bases remaining between them. CDR1 is GTSNPN, CDR2 SVGIG, per germline (reference sequence). CDR3 size: 13 residues. CDR3 amino acids: CAYRAAGSTELFF. Written as DNA, the CDR3 is TGTGCCTACCGCGCTGCAGGGTCTACGGAGCTGTTTTTT. Drawing the rest from reference TRBV30 and TRBJ2-2, the complete variable domain is SQTIHQWPATLVQPVGSPLSLECTVEGTSNPNLYWYRQAAGRGLQLLFYSVGIGQISSEVPQNLSASRPQDRQFILSSKKLLLSDSGFYLCAYRAAGSTELFFGEGSRLTVL.

The genes are TRBV11-2 and TRBJ2-7; 8 bases line up with TRBD1. CDR1 and CDR2 (germline): SGHAT, FQNNGV. The CDR3 is 17 amino acids. Germline trimming cut 2 bases from V and 1 base from J; bases unmatched to any gene: 10. The CDR3 DNA is TGTGCCAGCAGCTTACCCCGCGGACAGGGCGGGTCCTACGAGCAGTACTTC. Protein product: CASSLPRGQGGSYEQYF.

The rearrangement links TRBV11-3 to TRBJ2-1; D not resolved. This CDR3 has 13 residues. Germline V gene sequence: CDR1 SGHNT, CDR2 YENEEA. V was trimmed by 1 base and J by 9 bases, leaving 10 bases between them. Here the CDR3 DNA reads TGTGCCAGCAGCTTAGTAGGCAACGGTGAGCAGTTCTTC. Translating gives CASSLVGNGEQFF.

The chain couples TRBV6-5 to TRBJ1-4; TRBD1 agrees at 8 bases. V shed 5 bases, J shed 0 bases, and the junction held 8 bases outside the gene matches. Germline V CDR1 and CDR2: MNHEY, SVGAGI. The CDR3 length is 17 residues. The CDR3 DNA follows: TGTGCCAGCAGTGCCGACAGGGGATCGGCAACTAATGAAAAACTGTTTTTT. Protein product: CASSADRGSATNEKLFF.

The V call is TRBV6-1, the J call TRBJ2-7, with D possibly being TRBD2 (6 bases). Germline assignment: CDR1 MNHNS and CDR2 SASEGT. CDR3 length: 14 amino acids. The V end was cut by 10 bases, the J end by 4 bases, with 20 bases between. CDR3 residues: CATHDGGRRYEQYF. CDR3 bases: TGTGCCACACACGATGGGGGGAGAAGGTACGAGCAGTACTTC.

Ten or more counts support this clonotype. The chain couples TRBV20-1 to TRBJ1-5; D may be TRBD1 (5 bases). The CDR3 covers 16 residues. Germline V CDR1 and CDR2: DFQATT, SNEGSKA (reference sequence). V gave up 6 bases and J gave up 5 bases, with 23 bases separating them. CDR3 in DNA: TGCAGTGCGAGTGAGATAGGGACCATGGGACATCAGCCCCAGCATTTT. It codes for CSASEIGTMGHQPQHF.

This clonotype was seen more than once but under ten times. V is TRBV10-3 and J is TRBJ1-5, with TRBD1 as a possible D gene (5 bases). Per germline, CDR1 ENHRY and CDR2 SYGVKD. The CDR3 consists of 17 residues. V was trimmed by 0 bases and J by 3 bases, leaving 15 bases between them. The chain's CDR3 is CAISESGGVSDNQPQHF. The CDR3 nucleotides read TGTGCCATCAGTGAGTCCGGAGGGGTTTCGGACAATCAGCCCCAGCATTTT.